Listed below are T cell receptor beta chains from one sample, sequenced in a study of T cell responses to AZD1222 COVID-19 vaccine. Assay: immunoSEQ multiplex PCR; the TCRdb copy retains only in-frame clones and omits some. The repertoire has 110,000 or so clones, roughly 90% of them found once; the top ten carry around 2.3%. The input for sequencing was peripheral blood, taken on day 0 of AZD1222 vaccination. The receptors stem from an adult in good health. The CDR3 runs from the conserved cysteine through the conserved F or W. Fields, in order: clone size, D gene, J gene, V gene, CDR3 DNA, CDR3 protein. The D gene is left open where the match is weak. For some rows the clone size is stated as once, few or many, or as a class when expanded; others skip it.

NA | NA | TRBJ2-1 | TRBV20-1 | TGCAGTGCTAGACCCCGGCCTTCTCAGTTCTTC | CSARPRPSQFF
NA | TRBD2 | TRBJ2-5 | TRBV19 | TGTGCCAGTAGGCCAGCGGGGCTCCAAGAGACCCAGTACTTC | CASRPAGLQETQYF
few | TRBD2 | TRBJ2-2 | TRBV19 | TGTGCCAGTAGACACAATAGCGGGTCCACCGGGGAGCTGTTTTTT | CASRHNSGSTGELFF
NA | NA | TRBJ1-4 | TRBV15 | TGTGCCACCAGCAGAGGGCGGGGCTGGGGTGAAAAACTGTTTTTT | CATSRGRGWGEKLFF
NA | NA | TRBJ1-1 | TRBV29-1 | TGCAGCGTAGAGAGGGGCCGGTGGGACACTGAAGCTTTCTTT | CSVERGRWDTEAFF
NA | TRBD1 | TRBJ1-1 | TRBV19 | TGTGCCAGTAGGACCGGGACAGCAAACACTGAAGCTTTCTTT | CASRTGTANTEAFF
few | TRBD1 | TRBJ1-1 | TRBV19 | TGTGCCAGTAGTACGGACAGGGCCGCTGAAGCTTTCTTT | CASSTDRAAEAFF
NA | NA | TRBJ2-5 | TRBV5-4 | TGTGCCAGCAGCTTGGTGGGCCAGGGGGGAGGAGAGACCCAGTACTTC | CASSLVGQGGGETQYF
few | NA | TRBJ1-1 | TRBV11-3 | TGTGCCAGCAGCCCCAGGGAGGTGGGGGGACCGAACACTGAAGCTTTCTTT | CASSPREVGGPNTEAFF
NA | TRBD1 | TRBJ1-2 | TRBV28 | TGTGCCAGCAGCTCAGGGGGGGCCTTCTATGGCTACACCTTC | CASSSGGAFYGYTF
NA | NA | TRBJ1-5 | TRBV14 | TGTGCCAGCAGGCTGGTATGCTCGGGTCAGCCCCAGCATTTT | CASRLVCSGQPQHF